This entry concerns a single TCR beta chain. This sample is part of a study of blood T cell repertoires in COVID-19. At the level of the study: PBMCs, B-cell-depleted T cells, or T cells were the source of the cDNA or gDNA that made up the material.

Germline V gene lookup returns CDR1 MDHEN and CDR2 SYDVKM. Trimming shortened V by 6 bases and J by 3 bases, and 20 bases separated the two germline ends. This CDR3 is built from 16 residues. Clones were sequenced by immunoSEQ multiplex PCR, and TCRdb holds only the in-frame ones, with some missing. The data hold about 45,000 clones, with roughly 92% observed a single time. The rearrangement uses TRBV28 and TRBJ1-2, with a possible D match to TRBD1 (5 bases). Input material: peripheral blood. This clonotype was obtained from a man aged 50-59 years with COVID-19, enrolled during active disease. CDR3 DNA sequence: TGTGCCAGCAGCCAAACAAGGAGGGGTAGGGACTATGGCTACACCTTC. Translating it yields CASSQTRRGRDYGYTF.